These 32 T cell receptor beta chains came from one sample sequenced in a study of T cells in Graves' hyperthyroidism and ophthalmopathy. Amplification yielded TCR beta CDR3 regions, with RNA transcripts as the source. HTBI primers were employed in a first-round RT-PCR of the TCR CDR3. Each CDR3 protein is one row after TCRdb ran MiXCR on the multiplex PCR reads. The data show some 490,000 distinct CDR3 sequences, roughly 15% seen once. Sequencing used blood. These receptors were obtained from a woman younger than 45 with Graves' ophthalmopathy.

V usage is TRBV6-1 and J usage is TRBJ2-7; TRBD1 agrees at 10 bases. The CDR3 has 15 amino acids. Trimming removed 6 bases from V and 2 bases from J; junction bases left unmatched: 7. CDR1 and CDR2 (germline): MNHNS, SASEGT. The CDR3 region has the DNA TGTGCCAGCAGCCAGTTTGGGACAGGGGCCTACGAGCAGTACTTC. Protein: CASSQFGTGAYEQYF.

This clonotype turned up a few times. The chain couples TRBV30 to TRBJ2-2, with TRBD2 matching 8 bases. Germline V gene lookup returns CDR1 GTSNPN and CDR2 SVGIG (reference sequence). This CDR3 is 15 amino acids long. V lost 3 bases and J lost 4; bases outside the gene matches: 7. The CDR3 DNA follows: TGTGCCTGGAGATTAGCGGGATCCGGCACCGGGGAGCTGTTTTTT. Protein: CAWRLAGSGTGELFF.

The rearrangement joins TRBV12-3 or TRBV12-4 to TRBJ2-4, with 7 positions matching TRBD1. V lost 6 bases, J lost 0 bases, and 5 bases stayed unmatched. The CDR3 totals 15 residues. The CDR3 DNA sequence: TGTGCCAGCAGGCCCACAGGGGTAGCCAAAAACATTCAGTACTTC. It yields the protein CASRPTGVAKNIQYF.

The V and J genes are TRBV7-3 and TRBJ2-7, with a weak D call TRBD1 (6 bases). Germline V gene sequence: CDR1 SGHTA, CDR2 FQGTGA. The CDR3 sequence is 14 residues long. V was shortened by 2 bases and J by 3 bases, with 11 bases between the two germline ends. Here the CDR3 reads CASSLDTGSYEQYF. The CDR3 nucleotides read TGTGCCAGCAGCTTAGATACAGGGAGCTACGAGCAGTACTTC.

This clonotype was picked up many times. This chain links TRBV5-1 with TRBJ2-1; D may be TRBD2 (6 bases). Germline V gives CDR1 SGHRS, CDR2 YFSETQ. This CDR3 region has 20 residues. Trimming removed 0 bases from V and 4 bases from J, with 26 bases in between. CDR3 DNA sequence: TGCGCCAGCAGCTTGGATGGGCGTAGGACGGGAGAGGTGCGATACAATGAGCAGTTCTTC. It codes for CASSLDGRRTGEVRYNEQFF.

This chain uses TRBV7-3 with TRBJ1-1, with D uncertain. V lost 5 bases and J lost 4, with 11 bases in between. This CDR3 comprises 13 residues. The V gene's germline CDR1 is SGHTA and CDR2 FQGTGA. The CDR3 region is CASSKGSGTEAFF. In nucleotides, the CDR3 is TGTGCCAGCAGCAAAGGTTCGGGCACTGAAGCTTTCTTT.

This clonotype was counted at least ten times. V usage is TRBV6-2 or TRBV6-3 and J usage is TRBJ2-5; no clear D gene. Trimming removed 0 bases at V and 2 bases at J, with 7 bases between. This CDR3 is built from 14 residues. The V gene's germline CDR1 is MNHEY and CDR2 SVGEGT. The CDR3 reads CASSYSRSQETQYF. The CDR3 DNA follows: TGTGCCAGCAGTTACTCTCGGAGTCAAGAGACCCAGTACTTC.

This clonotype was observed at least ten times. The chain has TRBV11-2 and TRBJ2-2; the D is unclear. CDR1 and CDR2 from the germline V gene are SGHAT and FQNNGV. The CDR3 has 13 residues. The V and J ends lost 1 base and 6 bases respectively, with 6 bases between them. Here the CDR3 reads CASSLGQAGELFF. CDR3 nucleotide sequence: TGTGCCAGCAGCTTAGGGCAGGCCGGGGAGCTGTTTTTT.

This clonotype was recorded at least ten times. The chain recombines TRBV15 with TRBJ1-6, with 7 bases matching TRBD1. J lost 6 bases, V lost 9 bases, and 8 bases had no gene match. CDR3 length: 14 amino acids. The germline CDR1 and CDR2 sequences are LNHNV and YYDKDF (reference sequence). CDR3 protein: CATKAGTANSPLHF. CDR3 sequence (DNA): TGTGCCACTAAAGCCGGGACAGCTAATTCACCCCTCCACTTT. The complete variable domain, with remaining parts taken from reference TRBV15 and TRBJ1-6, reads DAMVIQNPRYQVTQFGKPVTLSCSQTLNHNVMYWYQQKSSQAPKLLFHYYDKDFNNEADTPDNFQSRRPNTSFCFLDIRSPGLGDTAMYLCATKAGTANSPLHFGNGTRLTVT.

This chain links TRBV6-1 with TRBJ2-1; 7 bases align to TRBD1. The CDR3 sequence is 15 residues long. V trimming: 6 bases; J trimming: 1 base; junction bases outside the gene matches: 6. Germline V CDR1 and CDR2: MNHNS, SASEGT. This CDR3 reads CASSRGQVSYNEQFF. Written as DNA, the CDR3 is TGTGCCAGCAGCCGCGGACAGGTGTCCTACAATGAGCAGTTCTTC.

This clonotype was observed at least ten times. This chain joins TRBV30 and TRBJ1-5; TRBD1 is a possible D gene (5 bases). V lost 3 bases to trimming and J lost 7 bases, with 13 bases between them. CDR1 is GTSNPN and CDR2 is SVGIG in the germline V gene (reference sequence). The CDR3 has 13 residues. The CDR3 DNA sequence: TGTGCCTGGAGCTCGGGACTTCGGCAGCCCCAGCATTTT. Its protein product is CAWSSGLRQPQHF.

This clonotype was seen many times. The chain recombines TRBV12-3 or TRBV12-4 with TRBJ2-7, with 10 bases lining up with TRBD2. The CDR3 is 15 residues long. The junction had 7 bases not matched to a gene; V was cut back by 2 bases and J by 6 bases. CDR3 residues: CASSLTSGRAGEQYF. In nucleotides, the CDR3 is TGTGCCAGCAGTTTAACCAGCGGGAGGGCGGGCGAGCAGTACTTC.

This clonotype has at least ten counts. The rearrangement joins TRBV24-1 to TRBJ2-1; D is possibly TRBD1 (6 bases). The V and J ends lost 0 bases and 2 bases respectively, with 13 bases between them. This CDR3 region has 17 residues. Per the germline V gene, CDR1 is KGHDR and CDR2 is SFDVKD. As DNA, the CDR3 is TGTGCCACCAGTGATTTGCAGGGGTCAGAAACCTACAATGAGCAGTTCTTC. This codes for CATSDLQGSETYNEQFF.

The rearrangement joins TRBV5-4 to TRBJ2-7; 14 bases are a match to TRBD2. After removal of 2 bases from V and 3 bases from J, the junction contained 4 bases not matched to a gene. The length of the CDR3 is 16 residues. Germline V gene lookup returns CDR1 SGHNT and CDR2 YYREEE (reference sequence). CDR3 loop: CASSFGTSGRNYEQYF. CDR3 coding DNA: TGTGCCAGCAGCTTCGGGACTAGCGGGAGAAACTACGAGCAGTACTTC.

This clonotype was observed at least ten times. DNA of the CDR3: TGTGCCTGGAGTGTTTCCAAAGGCTACGAGCAGTACTTC. Its translation: CAWSVSKGYEQYF. The chain employs TRBV30 and TRBJ2-7; D gene uncertain. CDR3 length: 13 amino acids. Per the germline V gene, CDR1 is GTSNPN and CDR2 is SVGIG (reference sequence). V lost 0 bases and J 3 bases, leaving 9 bases between the germline ends.

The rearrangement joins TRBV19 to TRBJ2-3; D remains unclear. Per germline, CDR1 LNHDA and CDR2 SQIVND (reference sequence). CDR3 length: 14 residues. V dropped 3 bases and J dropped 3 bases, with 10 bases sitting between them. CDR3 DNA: TGTGCCAGTAGTATCGCATTCGGAACAGATACGCAGTATTTT. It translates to CASSIAFGTDTQYF.

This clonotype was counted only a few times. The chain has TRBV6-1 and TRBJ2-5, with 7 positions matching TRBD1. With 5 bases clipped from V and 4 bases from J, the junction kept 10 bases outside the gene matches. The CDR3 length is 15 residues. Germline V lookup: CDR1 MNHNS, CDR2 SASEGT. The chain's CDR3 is CASSRPGAGGETQYF. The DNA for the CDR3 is TGTGCCAGCAGTCGACCAGGGGCAGGGGGAGAGACCCAGTACTTC.

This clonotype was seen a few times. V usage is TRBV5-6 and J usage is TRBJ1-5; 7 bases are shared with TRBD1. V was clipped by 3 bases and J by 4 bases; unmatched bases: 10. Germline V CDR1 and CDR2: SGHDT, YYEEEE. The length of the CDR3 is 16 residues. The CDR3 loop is CASSSRQGKGNQPQHF. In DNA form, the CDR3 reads TGTGCCAGCAGCTCCCGACAGGGAAAGGGTAATCAGCCCCAGCATTTT.

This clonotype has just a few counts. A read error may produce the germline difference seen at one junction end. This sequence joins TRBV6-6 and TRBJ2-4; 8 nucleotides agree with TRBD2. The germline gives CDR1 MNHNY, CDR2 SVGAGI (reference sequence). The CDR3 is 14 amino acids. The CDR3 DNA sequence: TGTGCCAGCGGTTACTCGGGACTAGGGGACATTCAGTACTTC. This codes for CASGYSGLGDIQYF.

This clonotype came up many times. This CDR3 is CASSIDKTDNEQFF. In nucleotides, the CDR3 is TGTGCCAGTAGTATAGATAAGACAGACAATGAGCAGTTCTTC. The chain employs TRBV19 and TRBJ2-1; tentatively, D is TRBD1 (5 bases). CDR1 is LNHDA, CDR2 SQIVND, per germline (reference sequence). With 0 bases removed from V and 5 bases from J, the gap between germline ends came to 8 bases. The CDR3 totals 14 residues. The complete variable domain, with remaining parts taken from reference TRBV19 and TRBJ2-1, reads DGGITQSPKYLFRKEGQNVTLSCEQNLNHDAMYWYRQDPGQGLRLIYYSQIVNDFQKGDIAEGYSVSREKKESFPLTVTSAQKNPTAFYLCASSIDKTDNEQFFGPGTRLTVL.

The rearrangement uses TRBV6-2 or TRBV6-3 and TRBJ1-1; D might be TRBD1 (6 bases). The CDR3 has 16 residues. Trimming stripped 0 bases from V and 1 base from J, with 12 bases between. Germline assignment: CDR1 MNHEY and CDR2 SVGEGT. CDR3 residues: CASSYSWGGKNTEAFF. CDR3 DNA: TGTGCCAGCAGTTACTCTTGGGGGGGCAAGAACACTGAAGCTTTCTTT.

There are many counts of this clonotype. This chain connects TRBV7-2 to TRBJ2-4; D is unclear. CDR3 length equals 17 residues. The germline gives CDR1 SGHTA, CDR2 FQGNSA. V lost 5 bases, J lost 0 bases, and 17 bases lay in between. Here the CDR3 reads CASSRDPESVAKNIQYF. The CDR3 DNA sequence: TGTGCCAGCAGCAGAGACCCAGAGTCAGTAGCCAAAAACATTCAGTACTTC.

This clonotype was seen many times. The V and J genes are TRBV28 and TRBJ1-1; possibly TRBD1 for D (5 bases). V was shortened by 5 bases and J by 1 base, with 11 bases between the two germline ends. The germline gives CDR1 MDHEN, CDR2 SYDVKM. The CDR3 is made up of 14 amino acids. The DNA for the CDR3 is TGTGCCAGCAGTATCGGACACGCGAACACTGAAGCTTTCTTT. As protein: CASSIGHANTEAFF.

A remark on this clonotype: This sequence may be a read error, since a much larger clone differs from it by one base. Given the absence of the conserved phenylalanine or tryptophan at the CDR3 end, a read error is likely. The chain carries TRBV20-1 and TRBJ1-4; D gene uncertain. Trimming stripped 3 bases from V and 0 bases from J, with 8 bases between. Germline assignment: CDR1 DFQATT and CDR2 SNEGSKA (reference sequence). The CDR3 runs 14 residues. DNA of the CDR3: TGCAGTGCTAGTGGGCTCGCAACTAATGAAAAACTGTTTTCT. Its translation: CSASGLATNEKLFS.

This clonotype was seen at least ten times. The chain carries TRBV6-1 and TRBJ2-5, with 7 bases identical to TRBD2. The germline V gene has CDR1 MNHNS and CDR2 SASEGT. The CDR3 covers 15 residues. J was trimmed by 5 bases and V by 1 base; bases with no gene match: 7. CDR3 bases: TGTGCCAGCAGTGAAGGCGGGAGAGTGGGGGAGACCCAGTACTTC. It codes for CASSEGGRVGETQYF.

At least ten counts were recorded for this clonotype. The CDR3 nucleotides read TGTGCCAGCAGTCACCGACAGAACACTGAAGCTTTCTTT. Translated: CASSHRQNTEAFF. The J gene is TRBJ1-1, the V gene TRBV6-1; D unresolved. Trimming left V 5 bases short and J 1 base short, with 8 bases between. CDR3 size: 13 residues. Germline assignment: CDR1 MNHNS and CDR2 SASEGT.

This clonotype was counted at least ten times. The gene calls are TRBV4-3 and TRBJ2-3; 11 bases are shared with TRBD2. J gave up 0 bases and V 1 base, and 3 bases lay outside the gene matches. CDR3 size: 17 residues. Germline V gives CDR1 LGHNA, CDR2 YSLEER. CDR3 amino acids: CASSQGRTSGSTDTQYF. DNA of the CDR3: TGCGCCAGCAGCCAAGGAAGGACTAGCGGGAGCACAGATACGCAGTATTTT.

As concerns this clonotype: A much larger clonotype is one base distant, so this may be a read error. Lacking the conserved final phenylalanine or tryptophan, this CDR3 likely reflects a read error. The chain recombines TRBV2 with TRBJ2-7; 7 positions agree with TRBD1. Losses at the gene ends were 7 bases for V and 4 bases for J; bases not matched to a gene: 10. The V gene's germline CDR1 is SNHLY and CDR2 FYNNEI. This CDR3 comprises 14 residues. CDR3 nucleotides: TGTGCCAGCAAGTTCGGGACAGCAGATTACGAGCAGTACCTC. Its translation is CASKFGTADYEQYL.

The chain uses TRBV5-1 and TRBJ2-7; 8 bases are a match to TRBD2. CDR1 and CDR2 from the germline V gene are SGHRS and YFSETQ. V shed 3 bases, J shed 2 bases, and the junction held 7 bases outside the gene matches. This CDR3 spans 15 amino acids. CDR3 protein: CASSWSREVTYEQYF. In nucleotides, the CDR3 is TGCGCCAGCAGCTGGTCGCGGGAGGTTACCTACGAGCAGTACTTC.

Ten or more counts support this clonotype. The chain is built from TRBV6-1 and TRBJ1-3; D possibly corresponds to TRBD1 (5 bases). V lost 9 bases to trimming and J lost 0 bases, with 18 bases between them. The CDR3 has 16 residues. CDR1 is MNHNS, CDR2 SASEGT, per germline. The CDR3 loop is CASHRLRQNSGNTIYF. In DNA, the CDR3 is TGTGCCAGTCATAGACTTCGACAGAACTCTGGAAACACCATATATTTT.

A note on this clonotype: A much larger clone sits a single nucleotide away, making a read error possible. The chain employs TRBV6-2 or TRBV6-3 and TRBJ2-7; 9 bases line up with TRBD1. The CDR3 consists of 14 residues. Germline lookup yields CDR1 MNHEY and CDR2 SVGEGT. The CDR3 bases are TGTACCAGCGTAGCCGGGACAGGGTGGGACGAGCAGTACTTC. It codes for CTSVAGTGWDEQYF.

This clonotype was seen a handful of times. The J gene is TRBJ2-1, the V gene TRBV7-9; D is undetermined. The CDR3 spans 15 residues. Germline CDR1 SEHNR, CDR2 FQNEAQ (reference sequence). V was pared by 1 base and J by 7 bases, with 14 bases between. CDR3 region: CASSLGRPGENEQFF. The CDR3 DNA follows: TGTGCCAGCAGCTTAGGCAGGCCGGGCGAGAATGAGCAGTTCTTC. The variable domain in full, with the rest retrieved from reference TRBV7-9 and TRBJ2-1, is DTGVSQNPRHKITKRGQNVTFRCDPISEHNRLYWYRQTLGQGPEFLTYFQNEAQLEKSRLLSDRFSAERPKGSFSTLEIQRTEQGDSAMYLCASSLGRPGENEQFFGPGTRLTVL.